The clone carrying this T cell receptor (beta chain) was seen many times. Patients having uncontrolled infection, another autoimmune disease, pregnancy or lactation were not included. CDR1 and CDR2 from the germline V gene are MNHEY and SVGEGT. V lost 5 bases and J lost 9; bases outside the gene matches: 7. This CDR3 has 15 amino acids. The sample originates from a study of T cells in Graves' hyperthyroidism and ophthalmopathy. Researchers amplified the TCR beta CDR3 regions from RNA transcripts. The HTBI primer set was used in a first-round RT-PCR of the TCR CDR3. Each CDR3 protein is one row after TCRdb ran MiXCR on the multiplex PCR reads. This sample has around 420,000 distinct CDR3 sequences, with approximately 13% found just once.

The gene calls are TRBV6-2 or TRBV6-3 and TRBJ2-1; 13 bases align to TRBD2. The TCR originated in a young woman with Graves' hyperthyroidism. Sequenced: blood. The CDR3 is CASSKLAGGVSEQFF. CDR3 nucleotide sequence: TGTGCCAGCAGTAAACTAGCGGGAGGGGTGAGTGAGCAGTTCTTC.